This TCR beta chain was sequenced for a study of response to subunit inactivated influenza vaccine. This CDR3 has 15 residues. V was shortened by 1 base and J by 6 bases, with 16 bases between the two germline ends. Germline assignment: CDR1 KGHSY and CDR2 FQNENV. One entry per CDR3 protein, called by TCRdb with MiXCR from the RT-PCR reads. This table holds around 530,000 distinct CDR3 sequences, roughly 10% found once. The sample holds many counts of this clonotype. This TCR was sampled from a man aged 50-59 years who received an inactivated influenza vaccine. The sample in question was PBMCs from blood, obtained on the day of vaccination. This sequence joins TRBV16 and TRBJ2-7; D may be TRBD1 (6 bases). Here the CDR3 DNA reads TGTGCCAGCAGCCAATTTATTGAGACAGGCTCCGAGCAGTACTTC. Amino acids: CASSQFIETGSEQYF.